This TCR beta chain was sequenced in a study of blood T cell repertoires in COVID-19. About the research overall: Donors in the United States, Italy and Spain gave samples during acute or convalescent COVID-19. PBMCs, B-cell-depleted T cells, or T cells provided the cDNA or gDNA that made up the material.

Per the study methods: Estimation of nucleated cell counts was performed using reference gene primer amplification. The protocol was immunoSEQ multiplex PCR, while the TCRdb copy is restricted to in-frame clones and leaves out a portion. D and trimming come from the DNA, and the V and J calls and clone size come from that table. The sample shows about 230,000 clones, around 83% of them seen only once. The CDR3 spans 16 residues. Per the germline V gene, CDR1 is LNHDA and CDR2 is SQIVND (reference sequence). Trimming at V came to 7 bases and at J to 2 bases, leaving 11 bases not matched to a gene. This clone appeared a single time.

This sequence joins TRBV19 and TRBJ1-2; 9 nucleotides match TRBD1. This clonotype was sampled from a woman aged 50 to 60 with acute or convalescent COVID-19. The specimen was peripheral blood. CDR3 in DNA: TGTGCCAGTACCCCGGACAGGGGAAGGGTAAACTATGGCTACACCTTC. Translating it yields CASTPDRGRVNYGYTF.